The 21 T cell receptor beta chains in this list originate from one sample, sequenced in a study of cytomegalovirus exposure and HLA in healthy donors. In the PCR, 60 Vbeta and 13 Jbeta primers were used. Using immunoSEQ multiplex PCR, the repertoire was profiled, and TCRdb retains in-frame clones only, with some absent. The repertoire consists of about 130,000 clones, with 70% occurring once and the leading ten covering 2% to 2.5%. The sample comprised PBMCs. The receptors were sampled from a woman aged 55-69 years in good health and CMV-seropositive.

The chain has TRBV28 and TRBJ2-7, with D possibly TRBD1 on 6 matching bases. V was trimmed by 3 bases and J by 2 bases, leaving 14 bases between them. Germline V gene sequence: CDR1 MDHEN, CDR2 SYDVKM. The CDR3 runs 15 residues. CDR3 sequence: CASSLTQGPTYEQYF. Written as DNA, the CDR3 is TGTGCCAGCAGTTTGACACAGGGACCTACCTACGAGCAGTACTTC.

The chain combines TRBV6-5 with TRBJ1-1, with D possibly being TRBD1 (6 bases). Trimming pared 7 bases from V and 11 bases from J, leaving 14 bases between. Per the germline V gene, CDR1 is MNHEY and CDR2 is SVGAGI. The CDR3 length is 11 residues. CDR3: CASTAGARAFF. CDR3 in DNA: TGTGCCAGCACGGCGGGGGCAAGGGCTTTCTTT.

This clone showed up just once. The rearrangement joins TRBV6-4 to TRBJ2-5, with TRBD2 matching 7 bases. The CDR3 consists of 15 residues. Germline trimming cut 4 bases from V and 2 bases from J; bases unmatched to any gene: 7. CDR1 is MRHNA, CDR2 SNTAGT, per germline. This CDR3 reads CASSANGLDQETQYF. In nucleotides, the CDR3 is TGTGCCAGCAGTGCCAACGGACTAGATCAAGAGACCCAGTACTTC.

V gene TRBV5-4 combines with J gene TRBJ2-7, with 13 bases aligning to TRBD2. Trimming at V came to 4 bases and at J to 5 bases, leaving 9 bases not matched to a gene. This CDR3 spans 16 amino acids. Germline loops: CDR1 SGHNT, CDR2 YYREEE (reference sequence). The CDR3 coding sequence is TGTGCCAGCAGCCACTCTGGACTAGCGGGAGTAGACGAGCAGTACTTC. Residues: CASSHSGLAGVDEQYF.

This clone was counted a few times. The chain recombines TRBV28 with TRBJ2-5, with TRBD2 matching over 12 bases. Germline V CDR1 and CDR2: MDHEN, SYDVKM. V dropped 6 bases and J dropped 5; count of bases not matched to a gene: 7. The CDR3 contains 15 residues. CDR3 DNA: TGTGCCAGCAGCCGCCCGGGACTAGCGGGTGAGACCCAGTACTTC. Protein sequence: CASSRPGLAGETQYF.

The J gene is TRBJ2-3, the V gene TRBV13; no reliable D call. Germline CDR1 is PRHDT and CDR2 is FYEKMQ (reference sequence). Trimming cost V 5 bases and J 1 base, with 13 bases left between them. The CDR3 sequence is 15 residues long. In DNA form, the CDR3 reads TGTGCCAGCAGCAGAGAAAGTGATGGCACAGATACGCAGTATTTT. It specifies CASSRESDGTDTQYF.

In DNA, the CDR3 is TGTGCCAGCAGTTACTCGACAGGGGGTAATGAAGCTTTCTTT. This gives the protein CASSYSTGGNEAFF. V gene TRBV6-6 combines with J gene TRBJ1-1; 9 bases align to TRBD1. The CDR3 runs 14 residues. Germline V gene sequence: CDR1 MNHNY, CDR2 SVGAGI (reference sequence). After removal of 0 bases from V and 7 bases from J, the junction contained 3 bases not matched to a gene.

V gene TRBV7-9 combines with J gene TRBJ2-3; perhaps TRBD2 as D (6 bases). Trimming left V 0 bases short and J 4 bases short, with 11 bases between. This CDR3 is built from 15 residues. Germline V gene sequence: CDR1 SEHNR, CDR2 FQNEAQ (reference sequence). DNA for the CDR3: TGTGCCAGCAGCTTAGCTTCTAGCGCATCAGATACGCAGTATTTT. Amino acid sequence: CASSLASSASDTQYF. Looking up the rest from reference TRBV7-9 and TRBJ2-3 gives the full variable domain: DTGVSQNPRHKITKRGQNVTFRCDPISEHNRLYWYRQTLGQGPEFLTYFQNEAQLEKSRLLSDRFSAERPKGSFSTLEIQRTEQGDSAMYLCASSLASSASDTQYFGPGTRLTVL.

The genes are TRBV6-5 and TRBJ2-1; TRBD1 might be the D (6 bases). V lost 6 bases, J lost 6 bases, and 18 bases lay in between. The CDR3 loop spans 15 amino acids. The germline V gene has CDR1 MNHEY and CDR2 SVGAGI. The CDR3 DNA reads TGTGCCAGCAGAGACAGGCTAGTTCCTCTCAATGAGCAGTTCTTC. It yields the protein CASRDRLVPLNEQFF.

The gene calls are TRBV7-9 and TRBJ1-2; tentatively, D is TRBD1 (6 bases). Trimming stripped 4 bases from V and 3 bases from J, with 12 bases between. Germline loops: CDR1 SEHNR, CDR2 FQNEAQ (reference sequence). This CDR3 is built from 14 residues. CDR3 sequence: CASSYRAGDYGYTF. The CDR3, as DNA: TGTGCCAGCAGCTACAGGGCTGGGGACTATGGCTACACCTTC.

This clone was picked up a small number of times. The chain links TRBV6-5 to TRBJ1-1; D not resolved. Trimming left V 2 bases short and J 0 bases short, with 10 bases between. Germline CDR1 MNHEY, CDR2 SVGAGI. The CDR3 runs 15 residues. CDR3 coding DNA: TGTGCCAGCAGTTACCGCGAAGTGGTGAACACTGAAGCTTTCTTT. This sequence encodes CASSYREVVNTEAFF.

The chain's CDR3 is CASSIAGAQTYGYTF. In nucleotides, the CDR3 is TGTGCCAGTAGTATAGCAGGGGCACAGACCTATGGCTACACCTTC. V usage is TRBV19 and J usage is TRBJ1-2; weak D call: TRBD1 (6 bases). Trimming removed 1 base from V and 4 bases from J, with 13 bases in between. There are 15 residues in the CDR3. Germline CDR1 and CDR2: LNHDA and SQIVND (reference sequence).

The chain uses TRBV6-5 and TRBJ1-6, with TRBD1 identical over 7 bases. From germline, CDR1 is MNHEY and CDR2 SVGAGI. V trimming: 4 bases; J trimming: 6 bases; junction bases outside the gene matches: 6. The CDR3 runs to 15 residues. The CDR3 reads CASSLTGTVNSPLHF. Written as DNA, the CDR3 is TGTGCCAGCAGTTTAACCGGGACAGTTAATTCACCCCTCCACTTT.

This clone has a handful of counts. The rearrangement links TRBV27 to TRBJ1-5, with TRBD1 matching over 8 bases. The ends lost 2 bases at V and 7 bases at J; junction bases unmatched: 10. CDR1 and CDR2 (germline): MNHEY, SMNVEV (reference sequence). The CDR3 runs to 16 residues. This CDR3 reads CASSLTRGLVPQPQHF. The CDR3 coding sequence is TGTGCCAGCAGTTTAACCAGGGGGCTAGTTCCGCAGCCCCAGCATTTT.

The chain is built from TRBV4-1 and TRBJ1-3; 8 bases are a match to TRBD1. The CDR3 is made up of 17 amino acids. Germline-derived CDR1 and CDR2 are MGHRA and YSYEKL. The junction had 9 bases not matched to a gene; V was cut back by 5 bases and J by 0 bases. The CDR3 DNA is TGCGCCAGCAGCATACCGGGACAGGTCCTCTCTGGAAACACCATATATTTT. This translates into CASSIPGQVLSGNTIYF.

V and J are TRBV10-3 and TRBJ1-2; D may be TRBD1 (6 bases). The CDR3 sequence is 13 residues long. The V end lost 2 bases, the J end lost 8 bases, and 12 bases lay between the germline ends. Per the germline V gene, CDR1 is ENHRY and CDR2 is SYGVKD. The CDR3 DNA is TGTGCCATCAGTGAGGACAGGACGGACGGCTACACCTTC. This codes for CAISEDRTDGYTF.

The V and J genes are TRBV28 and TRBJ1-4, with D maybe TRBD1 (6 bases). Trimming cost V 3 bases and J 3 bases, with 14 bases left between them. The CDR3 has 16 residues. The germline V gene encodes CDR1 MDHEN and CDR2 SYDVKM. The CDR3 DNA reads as TGTGCCAGCAGTTTCGCAGGGGATAGAGCTAATGAAAAACTGTTTTTT. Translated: CASSFAGDRANEKLFF.

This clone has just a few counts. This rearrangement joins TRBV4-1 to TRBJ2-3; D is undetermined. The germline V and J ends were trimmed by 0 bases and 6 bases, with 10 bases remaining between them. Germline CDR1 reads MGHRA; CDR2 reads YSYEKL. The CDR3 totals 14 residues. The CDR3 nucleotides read TGCGCCAGCAGCCAAGACGTCGAGGCCGATACGCAGTATTTT. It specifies CASSQDVEADTQYF.

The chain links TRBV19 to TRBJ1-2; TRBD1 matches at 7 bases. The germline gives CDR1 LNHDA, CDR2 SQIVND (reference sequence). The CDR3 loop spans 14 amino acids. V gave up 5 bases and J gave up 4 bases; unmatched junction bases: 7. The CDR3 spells CASSPTGTAYGYTF. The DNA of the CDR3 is TGTGCCAGTAGTCCGACCGGGACAGCCTATGGCTACACCTTC.

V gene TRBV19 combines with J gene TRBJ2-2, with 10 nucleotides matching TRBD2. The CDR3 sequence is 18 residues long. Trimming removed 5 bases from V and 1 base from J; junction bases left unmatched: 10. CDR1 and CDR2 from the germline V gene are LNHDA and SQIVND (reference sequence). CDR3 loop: CASSVSASGSRNTGELFF. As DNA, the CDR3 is TGTGCCAGTAGTGTCTCGGCTAGCGGGAGTCGGAACACCGGGGAGCTGTTTTTT.

Written as DNA, the CDR3 is TGTGCCAGCAGCCCTACAGGGGTTGGGGTCTATGGCTACACCTTC. Its translation: CASSPTGVGVYGYTF. The rearrangement links TRBV7-9 to TRBJ1-2; TRBD1 matches 7 bases. Germline lookup yields CDR1 SEHNR and CDR2 FQNEAQ (reference sequence). J was trimmed by 4 bases and V by 5 bases; bases with no gene match: 10. The CDR3 runs to 15 residues.